This TCR beta chain was found in a study of blood T cell repertoires in COVID-19. Study background: There were acute and convalescent COVID-19 samples, and they came from the United States, Italy and Spain. T cells, B-cell-depleted T cells, or PBMCs supplied cDNA or gDNA.

Using immunoSEQ multiplex PCR, the repertoire was profiled, and TCRdb retains in-frame clones only, with some absent. The sample includes about 260,000 clones, around 86% seen only once; the top ten take over 4%. The CDR3 runs to 13 residues. Trimming cost V 3 bases and J 0 bases, with 5 bases left between them. Per germline, CDR1 MGHDK and CDR2 SYGVNS. The sample consisted of peripheral blood. This sequence was found in a woman aged 60-70 years with COVID-19, enrolled during active disease. The chain uses TRBV25-1 and TRBJ1-1; D is undetermined. The CDR3 DNA reads as TGTGCCAGCAGTGAGAACATGAACACTGAAGCTTTCTTT. It encodes CASSENMNTEAFF.